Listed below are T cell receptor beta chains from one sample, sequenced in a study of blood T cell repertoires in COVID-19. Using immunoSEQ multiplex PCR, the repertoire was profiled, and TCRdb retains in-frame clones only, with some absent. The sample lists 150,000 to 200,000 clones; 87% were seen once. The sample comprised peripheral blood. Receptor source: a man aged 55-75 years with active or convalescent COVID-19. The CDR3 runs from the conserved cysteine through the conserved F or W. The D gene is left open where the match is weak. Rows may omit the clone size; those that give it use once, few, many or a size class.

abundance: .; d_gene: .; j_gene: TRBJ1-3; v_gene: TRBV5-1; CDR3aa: CASRVTDNFGNTIYF; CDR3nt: TGCGCCAGCAGGGTGACAGACAACTTTGGAAACACCATATATTTT
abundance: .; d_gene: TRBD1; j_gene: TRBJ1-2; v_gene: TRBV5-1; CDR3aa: CASSLGQGIPYGYTF; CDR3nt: TGCGCCAGCAGCTTGGGACAGGGAATACCATATGGCTACACCTTC
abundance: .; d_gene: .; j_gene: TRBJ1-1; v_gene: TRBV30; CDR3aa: CAWSIRADTEAFF; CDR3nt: TGTGCCTGGAGTATCAGGGCGGATACTGAAGCTTTCTTT
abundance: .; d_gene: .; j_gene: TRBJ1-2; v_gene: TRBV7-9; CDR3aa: CASSPPWASGYTF; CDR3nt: TGTGCCAGCAGCCCCCCGTGGGCGTCTGGCTACACCTTC
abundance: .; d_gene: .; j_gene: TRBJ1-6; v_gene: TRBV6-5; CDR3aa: CASSGQRNNSPLHF; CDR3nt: TGTGCCAGCAGCGGACAGAGAAATAATTCACCCCTCCACTTT
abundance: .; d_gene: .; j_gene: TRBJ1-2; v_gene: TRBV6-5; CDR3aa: CASTGGRNYGYTF; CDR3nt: TGTGCCAGCACCGGGGGACGGAACTATGGCTACACCTTC
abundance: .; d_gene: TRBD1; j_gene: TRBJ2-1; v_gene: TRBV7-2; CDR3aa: CASSSGTGSYNEQFF; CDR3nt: TGTGCCAGCAGCTCCGGGACAGGGTCTTACAATGAGCAGTTCTTC
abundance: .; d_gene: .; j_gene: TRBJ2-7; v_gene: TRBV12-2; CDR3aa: CASRRINGTGGKTYEQYF; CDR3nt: TGTGCAAGTCGCAGAATAAATGGGACAGGGGGAAAGACATACGAGCAGTACTTC
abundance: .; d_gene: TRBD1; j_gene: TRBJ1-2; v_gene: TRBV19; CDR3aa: CASSDRAGYGYTF; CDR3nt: TGTGCCAGTAGTGACAGGGCTGGGTATGGCTACACCTTC
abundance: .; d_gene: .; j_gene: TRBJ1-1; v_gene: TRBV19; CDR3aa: CASSSGTRGWNTEAFF; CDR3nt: TGTGCCAGTAGTTCCGGTACCAGGGGCTGGAACACTGAAGCTTTCTTT
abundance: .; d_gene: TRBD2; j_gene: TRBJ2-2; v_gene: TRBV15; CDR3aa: CATSRFPGTSGGSANTGELFF; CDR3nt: TGTGCCACCAGCAGATTTCCCGGGACTAGCGGGGGCTCAGCGAACACCGGGGAGCTGTTTTTT
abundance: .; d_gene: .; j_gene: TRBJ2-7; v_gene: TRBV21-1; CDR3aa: CASSPLAPAATYEQYF; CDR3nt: TGTGCCAGCAGCCCCCTAGCCCCAGCGGCAACCTACGAGCAGTACTTC
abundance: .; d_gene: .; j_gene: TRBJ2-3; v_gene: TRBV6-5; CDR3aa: CASSSSGSDTQYF; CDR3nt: TGTGCCAGCAGTTCCTCGGGCTCAGATACGCAGTATTTT
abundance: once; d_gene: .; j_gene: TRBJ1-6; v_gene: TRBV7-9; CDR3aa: CASSPYSDSPLHF; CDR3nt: TGTGCCAGCAGCCCGTACTCGGATTCACCCCTCCACTTT
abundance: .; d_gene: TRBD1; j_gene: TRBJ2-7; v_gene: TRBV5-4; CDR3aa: CASSSSTRQGTYEQYF; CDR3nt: TGTGCCAGCAGCTCGTCAACCCGACAGGGTACCTACGAGCAGTACTTC
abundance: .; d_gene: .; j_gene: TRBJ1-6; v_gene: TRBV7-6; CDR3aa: CASSPTFNSPLHF; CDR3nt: TGTGCCAGCAGCCCAACTTTTAATTCACCCCTCCACTTT
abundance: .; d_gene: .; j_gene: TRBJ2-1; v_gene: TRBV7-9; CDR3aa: CASSPKLRVGNEQFF; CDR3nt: TGTGCCAGCAGTCCTAAGTTGCGGGTGGGCAATGAGCAGTTCTTC
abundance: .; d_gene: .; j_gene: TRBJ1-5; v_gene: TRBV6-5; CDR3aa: CASSYRGDQPQHF; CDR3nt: TGTGCCAGCAGTTACAGGGGCGATCAGCCCCAGCATTTT
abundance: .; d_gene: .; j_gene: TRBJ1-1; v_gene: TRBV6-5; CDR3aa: CASRLRGEAFF; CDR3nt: TGTGCCAGTAGACTGAGAGGTGAAGCTTTCTTT
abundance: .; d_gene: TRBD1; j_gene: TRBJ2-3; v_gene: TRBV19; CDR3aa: CASRPVYRGQTDTQYF; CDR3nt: TGTGCCAGTAGACCCGTTTACAGGGGGCAGACAGATACGCAGTATTTT
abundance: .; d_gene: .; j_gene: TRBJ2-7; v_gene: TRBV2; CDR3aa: CASSVPGAYEQYF; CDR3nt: TGTGCCAGCAGTGTACCAGGGGCCTACGAGCAGTACTTC
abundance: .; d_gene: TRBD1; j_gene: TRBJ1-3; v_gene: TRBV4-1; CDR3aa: CASSQDPGQGDFSGNTIYF; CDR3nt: TGCGCCAGCAGCCAAGACCCGGGACAGGGGGATTTTTCTGGAAACACCATATATTTT
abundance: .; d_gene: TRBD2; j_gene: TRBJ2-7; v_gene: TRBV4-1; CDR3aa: CASSQGFGAGGREQYF; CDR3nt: TGCGCCAGCAGCCAAGGGTTCGGAGCGGGGGGGCGCGAGCAGTACTTC
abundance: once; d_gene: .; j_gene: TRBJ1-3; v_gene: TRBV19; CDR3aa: CASSPAHGTGNTIYF; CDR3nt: TGTGCCAGTAGTCCGGCCCACGGGACTGGAAACACCATATATTTT
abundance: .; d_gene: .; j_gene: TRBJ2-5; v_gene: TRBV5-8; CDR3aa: CASSLGTSEETQYF; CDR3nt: TGTGCCAGCAGCTTGGGTACTTCCGAAGAGACCCAGTACTTC
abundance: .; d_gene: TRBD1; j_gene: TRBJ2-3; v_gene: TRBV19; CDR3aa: CASSIQTGVDTQYF; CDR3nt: TGTGCCAGTAGTATACAGACAGGGGTAGATACGCAGTATTTT
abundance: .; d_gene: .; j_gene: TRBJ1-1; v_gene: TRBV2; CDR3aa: CASSRAGTEAFF; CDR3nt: TGTGCCAGCAGCAGGGCAGGAACTGAAGCTTTCTTT
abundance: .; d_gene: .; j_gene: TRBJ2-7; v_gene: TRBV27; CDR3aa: CASSSRNSYEQYF; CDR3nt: TGTGCCAGCAGTTCCAGGAACTCCTACGAGCAGTACTTC
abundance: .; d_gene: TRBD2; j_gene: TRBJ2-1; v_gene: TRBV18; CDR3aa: CASSPRTPRLAGGLSAYNEQFF; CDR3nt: TGTGCCAGCTCACCACGGACCCCCAGGCTAGCGGGGGGGCTTAGCGCCTACAATGAGCAGTTCTTC
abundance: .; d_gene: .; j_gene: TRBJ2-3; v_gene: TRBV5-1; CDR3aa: CASSLGGPGTDTQYF; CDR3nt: TGCGCCAGCAGCTTGGGGGGGCCCGGCACAGATACGCAGTATTTT
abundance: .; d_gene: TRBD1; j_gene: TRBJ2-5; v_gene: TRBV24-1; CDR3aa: CATSGTGSETQYF; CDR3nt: TGTGCCACCAGTGGGACAGGGTCGGAGACCCAGTACTTC
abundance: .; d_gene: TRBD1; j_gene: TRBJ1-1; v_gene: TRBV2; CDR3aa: CASRGDRVNTEAFF; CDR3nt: TGTGCCAGCAGAGGGGACAGGGTGAACACTGAAGCTTTCTTT
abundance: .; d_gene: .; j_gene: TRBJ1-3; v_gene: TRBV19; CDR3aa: CASSTVAGNTIYF; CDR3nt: TGTGCCAGTAGTACGGTGGCTGGAAACACCATATATTTT
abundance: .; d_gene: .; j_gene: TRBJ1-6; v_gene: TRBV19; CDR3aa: CASSTLGGNSPLHF; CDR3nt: TGTGCCAGTAGTACCCTTGGGGGGAATTCACCCCTCCACTTT
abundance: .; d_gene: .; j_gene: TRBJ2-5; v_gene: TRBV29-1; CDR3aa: CSVEGWRGHGGAQYF; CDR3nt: TGCAGCGTTGAAGGCTGGCGGGGGCATGGCGGGGCCCAGTACTTC
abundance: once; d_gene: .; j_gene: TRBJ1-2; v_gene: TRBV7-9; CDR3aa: CASKSQGAYGYTF; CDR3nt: TGTGCCAGCAAATCACAGGGAGCCTATGGCTACACCTTC
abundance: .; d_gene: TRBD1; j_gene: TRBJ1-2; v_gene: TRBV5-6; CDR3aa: CASSLEGTVAIGYTF; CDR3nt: TGTGCCAGCAGCTTGGAAGGGACAGTAGCTATTGGCTACACCTTC
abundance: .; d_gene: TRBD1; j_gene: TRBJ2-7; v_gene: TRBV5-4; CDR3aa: CASSLVGQGANEQYF; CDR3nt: TGTGCCAGCAGCTTGGTAGGGCAGGGGGCTAACGAGCAGTACTTC
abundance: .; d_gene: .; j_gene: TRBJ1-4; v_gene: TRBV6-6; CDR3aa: CASRFGNEKLFF; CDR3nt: TGTGCCAGCAGGTTCGGGAATGAAAAACTGTTTTTT
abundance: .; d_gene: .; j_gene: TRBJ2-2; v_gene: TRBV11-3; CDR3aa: CASSLQKAGELFF; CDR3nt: TGTGCCAGCAGCTTACAGAAAGCCGGGGAGCTGTTTTTT
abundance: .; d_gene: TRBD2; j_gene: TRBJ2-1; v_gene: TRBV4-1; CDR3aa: CASSQSPHLAGIAVGQFF; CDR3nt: TGCGCCAGCAGCCAATCCCCCCACCTAGCGGGGATAGCAGTGGGGCAGTTCTTC
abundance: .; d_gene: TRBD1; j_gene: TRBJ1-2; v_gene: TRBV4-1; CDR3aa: CASSQGDRRYGYTF; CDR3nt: TGCGCCAGCAGCCAAGGGGACAGAAGATATGGCTACACCTTC
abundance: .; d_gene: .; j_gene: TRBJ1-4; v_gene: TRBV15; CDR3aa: CATSRDRRSGAEKLFF; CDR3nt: TGTGCCACCAGCAGAGATCGGAGAAGCGGGGCTGAAAAACTGTTTTTT
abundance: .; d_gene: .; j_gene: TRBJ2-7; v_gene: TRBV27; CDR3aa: CASSLSPPSEQYF; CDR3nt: TGTGCCAGCAGTTTATCTCCCCCCTCCGAGCAGTACTTC
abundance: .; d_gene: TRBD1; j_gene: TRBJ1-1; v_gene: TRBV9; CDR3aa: CASSGRQGGNTEAFF; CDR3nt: TGTGCCAGCAGCGGCCGACAGGGCGGGAACACTGAAGCTTTCTTT
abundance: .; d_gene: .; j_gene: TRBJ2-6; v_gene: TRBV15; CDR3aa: CATSNVTGSGANVLTF; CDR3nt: TGTGCCACCAGCAACGTAACAGGGTCTGGGGCCAACGTCCTGACTTTC
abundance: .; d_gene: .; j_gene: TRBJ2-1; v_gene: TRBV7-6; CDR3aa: CASSSFGGSYNEQFF; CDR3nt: TGTGCCAGCAGCTCCTTTGGGGGGAGCTACAATGAGCAGTTCTTC
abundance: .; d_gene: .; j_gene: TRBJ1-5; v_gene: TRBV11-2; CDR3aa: CASSLAVVQPQHF; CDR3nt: TGTGCCAGCAGCTTAGCAGTTGTTCAGCCCCAGCATTTT